The 29 T cell receptor beta chains given below trace back to one sample, sequenced in a study of shared clonotypes between healthy human individuals. Generated by immunoSEQ multiplex PCR, the TCRdb table keeps only in-frame clones and is missing some. The repertoire holds 640,000 or so clones, with approximately 79% as singletons. The source material was memory CD4+ T cells sorted from blood. Subset of the sample: CD45RA-negative fraction. These receptors all come from a woman younger than 45 in good health.

The chain uses TRBV19 and TRBJ2-4; 9 positions agree with TRBD1. CDR3 length: 16 residues. Germline V gives CDR1 LNHDA, CDR2 SQIVND (reference sequence). Trimming took 4 bases from V and 2 from J; bases not matched to a gene: 6. For the CDR3, the DNA is TGTGCCAGTAGTAGGGTTGGACAGGGGACCAAAAACATTCAGTACTTC. Translating it yields CASSRVGQGTKNIQYF.

The gene calls are TRBV7-2 and TRBJ2-5; D possibly corresponds to TRBD2 (5 bases). Per the germline V gene, CDR1 is SGHTA and CDR2 is FQGNSA. The CDR3 totals 17 residues. V gave up 5 bases and J gave up 2 bases, with 21 bases separating them. This chain's CDR3 is CASSPFGLAITQETQYF. CDR3 coding DNA: TGTGCCAGCAGCCCTTTCGGGCTAGCTATAACGCAAGAGACCCAGTACTTC.

This chain connects TRBV5-1 to TRBJ1-2; D ambiguous. The ends were cut back, 0 bases at V and 7 bases at J, with 10 bases in the middle. Per the germline V gene, CDR1 is SGHRS and CDR2 is YFSETQ. The CDR3 spans 13 residues. DNA for the CDR3: TGCGCCAGCAGCTTGGAGCGGGGTTCTGGCTACACCTTC. It yields the protein CASSLERGSGYTF.

V usage is TRBV5-1 and J usage is TRBJ2-1; TRBD2 matches at 11 bases. CDR3 length: 16 residues. Trimming cost V 1 base and J 7 bases; bases outside gene matches: 7. The germline V gene has CDR1 SGHRS and CDR2 YFSETQ. This CDR3 is CASSLILAGGGNEQFF. As DNA, the CDR3 is TGCGCCAGCAGCTTGATCCTAGCGGGAGGAGGTAATGAGCAGTTCTTC. The full variable domain, completed using reference TRBV5-1 and TRBJ2-1, is KAGVTQTPRYLIKTRGQQVTLSCSPISGHRSVSWYQQTPGQGLQFLFEYFSETQRNKGNFPGRFSGRQFSNSRSEMNVSTLELGDSALYLCASSLILAGGGNEQFFGPGTRLTVL.

The chain links TRBV2 to TRBJ1-1; 9 positions agree with TRBD1. The CDR3 consists of 16 residues. Unmatched junction bases numbered 7, after V lost 3 bases and J lost 2 bases. The germline CDR1 and CDR2 sequences are SNHLY and FYNNEI. The CDR3 region has the DNA TGTGCCAGCAGTGAGCCGAGGACAGGGGCTAACACTGAAGCTTTCTTT. Protein sequence: CASSEPRTGANTEAFF.

V gene TRBV30 combines with J gene TRBJ1-1, with D perhaps TRBD1 (5 bases). This CDR3 has 12 amino acids. With 2 bases removed from V and 7 bases from J, the gap between germline ends came to 11 bases. Per germline, CDR1 GTSNPN and CDR2 SVGIG (reference sequence). The CDR3 spells CAWSPGYGEAFF. The CDR3 DNA reads as TGTGCCTGGAGTCCAGGGTACGGTGAAGCTTTCTTT.

This clone occurred a few times. Different DNA sequences within this sample yield the same CDR3. The chain carries TRBV29-1 and TRBJ2-1, with 7 bases that match TRBD1. Germline assignment: CDR1 SQVTM and CDR2 ANQGSEA. The CDR3 sequence is 12 residues long. V dropped 4 bases and J dropped 10; count of bases not matched to a gene: 7. DNA for the CDR3: TGCAGCGTTGGACCCACGGACAGGGAGCAGTTCTTC. Its protein product is CSVGPTDREQFF.

CDR3 DNA: TGCGCCAGCAGCCAAGAGTCTAGCGGGAGGGCGGGTTACAATGAGCAGTTCTTC. This translates into CASSQESSGRAGYNEQFF. The chain links TRBV4-1 to TRBJ2-1; the match to TRBD2 covers 12 bases. V shed 0 bases, J shed 4 bases, and the junction held 7 bases outside the gene matches. Germline V CDR1 and CDR2: MGHRA, YSYEKL. This CDR3 is built from 18 residues.

The gene calls are TRBV7-8 and TRBJ1-5; tentatively, D is TRBD1 (5 bases). V was trimmed by 5 bases and J by 7 bases, leaving 12 bases between them. Germline V lookup: CDR1 SGHVS, CDR2 FQNEAQ. This CDR3 is 13 amino acids long. The CDR3 coding sequence is TGTGCCAGCAGCGTCCGGGACCTACAGCCCCAGCATTTT. This encodes CASSVRDLQPQHF.

The chain carries TRBV5-5 and TRBJ1-2; D unclear. Germline CDR1 and CDR2: SGHKS and YYEKEE (reference sequence). CDR3 length equals 11 residues. The germline V and J ends were trimmed by 5 bases and 5 bases, with 7 bases remaining between them. CDR3 coding DNA: TGTGCCAGCAGAAGGGATTATGGCTACACCTTC. It codes for CASRRDYGYTF.

The chain links TRBV30 to TRBJ1-2, with 7 bases matching TRBD1. Germline assignment: CDR1 GTSNPN and CDR2 SVGIG (reference sequence). Unmatched junction bases numbered 9, after V lost 4 bases and J lost 7 bases. The length of the CDR3 is 13 residues. CDR3 sequence (DNA): TGTGCCTGGACTCCCTCCAGGGGGGCTGGCTACACCTTC. Amino acids: CAWTPSRGAGYTF.

The gene calls are TRBV21-1 and TRBJ2-1; no check of the table's D call, TRBD2, against the DNA was made. TRBV21-1 is designated a pseudogene. This CDR3 region has 16 residues. CDR3: CASSLRNGKIYNEQFF. The DNA for the CDR3 is TGTGCCAGCAGCCTAAGGAACGGGAAAATCTACAATGAGCAGTTCTTC.

The chain is built from TRBV5-4 and TRBJ2-7; D is perhaps TRBD2 (7 bases). Germline-derived CDR1 and CDR2 are SGHNT and YYREEE (reference sequence). CDR3 size: 16 residues. Trimming cost V 4 bases and J 4 bases, with 21 bases left between them. The CDR3, as DNA: TGTGCCAGCAGCAACCTACCCCGCGGGGGCGCATACGAGCAGTACTTC. Translated, it gives CASSNLPRGGAYEQYF.

This chain uses TRBV7-2 with TRBJ2-7; D call uncertain. The V gene's germline CDR1 is SGHTA and CDR2 FQGNSA. The V end was cut by 3 bases, the J end by 1 base, with 10 bases between. This CDR3 spans 14 amino acids. The CDR3 spells CASSLGFGSYEQYF. The CDR3 nucleotides read TGTGCCAGCAGCTTGGGTTTTGGATCCTACGAGCAGTACTTC.

The chain has TRBV28 and TRBJ2-7; TRBD2 matches 9 bases. The CDR3 is made up of 15 amino acids. Germline V gene lookup returns CDR1 MDHEN and CDR2 SYDVKM. The ends lost 3 bases at V and 9 bases at J; junction bases unmatched: 12. The CDR3 protein is CASSFSSSGVFLQYF. The CDR3 nucleotides are TGTGCCAGCAGTTTCTCCTCTAGCGGGGTATTCTTGCAGTACTTC. Variable domain in full (rest from reference TRBV28 and TRBJ2-7): DVKVTQSSRYLVKRTGEKVFLECVQDMDHENMFWYRQDPGLGLRLIYFSYDVKMKEKGDIPEGYSVSREKKERFSLILESASTNQTSMYLCASSFSSSGVFLQYFGPGTRLTVT.

A single count supports this clone. The chain combines TRBV2 with TRBJ2-5; D not certain. Germline values: CDR1 SNHLY, CDR2 FYNNEI. Between the trimmed V and J ends, which lost 7 bases and 3 bases, there was a span of 9 bases. The CDR3 runs to 12 residues. The CDR3 bases are TGTGCCAGCAAACGAACAAAAGAGACCCAGTACTTC. Its protein is CASKRTKETQYF. Full variable domain (missing parts from reference TRBV2 and TRBJ2-5): EPEVTQTPSHQVTQMGQEVILRCVPISNHLYFYWYRQILGQKVEFLVSFYNNEISEKSEIFDDQFSVERPDGSNFTLKIRSTKLEDSAMYFCASKRTKETQYFGPGTRLLVL.

The chain links TRBV11-2 to TRBJ2-1; the match to TRBD2 covers 8 bases. The CDR3 sequence is 15 residues long. Trimming took 5 bases from V and 9 from J; bases not matched to a gene: 12. CDR1 is SGHAT, CDR2 FQNNGV, per germline. As DNA, the CDR3 is TGTGCCAGCAGCCTGACTAGCGCCAACGGCGGTGAGCAGTTCTTC. This translates into CASSLTSANGGEQFF. Combining the CDR3 with reference TRBV11-2 and TRBJ2-1 gives the whole variable domain EAGVAQSPRYKIIEKRQSVAFWCNPISGHATLYWYQQILGQGPKLLIQFQNNGVVDDSQLPKDRFSAERLKGVDSTLKIQPAKLEDSAVYLCASSLTSANGGEQFFGPGTRLTVL.

Comments on this clone: The sample has other DNA sequences that encode this CDR3 too. The V call is TRBV11-3, the J call TRBJ2-7; D is undetermined. V lost 4 bases, J lost 2 bases, and 6 bases lay in between. CDR3 length: 12 amino acids. The germline gives CDR1 SGHNT, CDR2 YENEEA. This CDR3 reads CASSSGAYEQYF. CDR3 DNA: TGTGCCAGCAGCTCTGGGGCCTACGAGCAGTACTTC.

This clone was detected only a few times. The chain recombines TRBV4-2 with TRBJ2-3, with TRBD2 identical over 8 bases. The V gene end was trimmed by 4 bases and the J gene end by 2 bases; junction bases not matched to a gene: 8. Germline values: CDR1 LGHNA, CDR2 YNFKEQ. The CDR3 is made up of 16 amino acids. CDR3 sequence: CASSPGPGGDTDTQYF. For the CDR3, the DNA is TGTGCCAGCAGCCCCGGACCGGGAGGGGACACAGATACGCAGTATTTT.

The chain carries TRBV18 and TRBJ2-2; TRBD1 is a possible D gene (6 bases). This CDR3 contains 17 residues. Germline-derived CDR1 and CDR2 are KGHSH and LQKENI. Deletions cut 3 bases from V and 0 bases from J, with 14 bases between. The CDR3 DNA is TGTGCCAGCTCACCCAGGTCAGAGGGGGCGAACACCGGGGAGCTGTTTTTT. Its protein product is CASSPRSEGANTGELFF.

The rearrangement joins TRBV7-2 to TRBJ2-7; 10 bases line up with TRBD2. The germline CDR1 and CDR2 sequences are SGHTA and FQGNSA. The CDR3 has 14 residues. Trimming cost V 5 bases and J 12 bases; bases outside gene matches: 13. The CDR3 loop reads CASSRPGTSATLYF. For the CDR3, the DNA is TGTGCCAGCAGCCGTCCCGGGACTAGCGCGACATTGTACTTC.

The rearrangement links TRBV7-2 to TRBJ1-3; 7 bases are shared with TRBD1. Germline V gives CDR1 SGHTA, CDR2 FQGNSA. This CDR3 region has 16 residues. The ends lost 5 bases at V and 4 bases at J; junction bases unmatched: 11. CDR3 DNA: TGTGCCAGCAGCCCGACAGGGCTTGAGGGGGGAAACACCATATATTTT. It translates to CASSPTGLEGGNTIYF.

V gene TRBV19 combines with J gene TRBJ2-2; D uncertain. The CDR3 totals 13 residues. Germline values: CDR1 LNHDA, CDR2 SQIVND (reference sequence). The ends were cut back, 2 bases at V and 5 bases at J, with 6 bases in the middle. The CDR3 nucleotides read TGTGCCAGTAGTATACAGATAACCGGGGAGCTGTTTTTT. Protein: CASSIQITGELFF.

J is TRBJ1-1 and V is TRBV28; 7 bases match TRBD1. The CDR3 is 16 residues long. Germline CDR1 is MDHEN and CDR2 is SYDVKM. With 5 bases clipped from V and 3 bases from J, the junction kept 12 bases outside the gene matches. The CDR3 coding sequence is TGTGCCAGCAGTATGACAGGGATGGCCGGGTACACTGAAGCTTTCTTT. Translated: CASSMTGMAGYTEAFF. Full variable domain (rest looked up from reference TRBV28 and TRBJ1-1): DVKVTQSSRYLVKRTGEKVFLECVQDMDHENMFWYRQDPGLGLRLIYFSYDVKMKEKGDIPEGYSVSREKKERFSLILESASTNQTSMYLCASSMTGMAGYTEAFFGQGTRLTVV.

J is TRBJ2-1 and V is TRBV6-1, with D tentatively TRBD1 (7 bases). Germline V gene sequence: CDR1 MNHNS, CDR2 SASEGT. V was shortened by 3 bases and J by 10 bases, with 10 bases between the two germline ends. The CDR3 has 12 amino acids. CDR3 in DNA: TGTGCCAGCAGTGACAGGGGGGCGGAGCAGTTCTTC. Its protein is CASSDRGAEQFF.

The chain carries TRBV11-2 and TRBJ2-7, with no clear D. The CDR3 sequence is 15 residues long. The germline V and J ends were trimmed by 3 bases and 0 bases, with 12 bases remaining between them. Germline assignment: CDR1 SGHAT and CDR2 FQNNGV. CDR3 amino acids: CASSFLQISSYEQYF. In DNA form, the CDR3 reads TGTGCCAGCAGCTTTCTTCAGATAAGCTCCTACGAGCAGTACTTC.

The chain is built from TRBV9 and TRBJ2-3, with 9 bases matching TRBD2. This CDR3 region has 15 residues. Germline CDR1 is SGDLS and CDR2 is YYNGEE. J lost 3 bases, V lost 4 bases, and 6 bases had no gene match. This CDR3 reads CASSKNGLATDTQYF. CDR3 bases: TGTGCCAGCAGCAAAAACGGACTAGCGACAGATACGCAGTATTTT.

V and J are TRBV6-5 and TRBJ2-7, with 11 bases identical to TRBD2. J gave up 2 bases and V 4 bases, and 7 bases lay outside the gene matches. This CDR3 has 16 residues. Germline CDR1 and CDR2: MNHEY and SVGAGI. Here the CDR3 DNA reads TGTGCCAGCAGTTTCCCCGGGACTAGCGGTACCTACGAGCAGTACTTC. Translation gives CASSFPGTSGTYEQYF.

This clone was seen a few times. The chain links TRBV6-1 to TRBJ2-2; 13 bases are shared with TRBD2. The CDR3 spans 17 residues. Germline V lookup: CDR1 MNHNS, CDR2 SASEGT. J gave up 4 bases and V 2 bases, and 4 bases lay outside the gene matches. CDR3 sequence: CASSESGTSGTTGELFF. The CDR3 nucleotides read TGTGCCAGCAGTGAATCCGGGACTAGCGGGACCACCGGGGAGCTGTTTTTT.